Listed below are T cell receptor beta chains from one sample, sequenced in a study of shared clonotypes between healthy human individuals. The method was immunoSEQ multiplex PCR; TCRdb's version includes in-frame clones alone and lacks a portion of them. The profile covers under 2,500,000 clones, with 95% appearing a single time and roughly 0.13% taken by the ten largest. The sample comprised naive CD4+ T cells sorted from blood. The receptors come from a man younger than 30 in good health. CDR3s include the opening cysteine and the closing phenylalanine or tryptophan. The D gene is left open where the match is weak. Size is omitted from some rows. Given values are once, few, many or a class for expanded clones.

abundance	v_gene	d_gene	j_gene	CDR3nt	CDR3aa
NA	TRBV6-1	TRBD1	TRBJ1-1	TGTGCCAGCAGTAAAGCCGGACAGGTGAACACTGAAGCTTTCTTT	CASSKAGQVNTEAFF
NA	TRBV7-9	NA	TRBJ1-4	TGTGCCAGCAGCCCTCTTGGTACTAATGAAAAACTGTTTTTT	CASSPLGTNEKLFF
NA	TRBV4-1	TRBD1	TRBJ2-3	TGCGCCAGCAGCCAAGATCTTGCAGGGGGCAGGACAGATACGCAGTATTTT	CASSQDLAGGRTDTQYF
NA	TRBV28	NA	TRBJ1-2	TGTGCCAGCAGTTTATTAGGGGACCGGCGGGGTGGCTACACCTTC	CASSLLGDRRGGYTF
NA	TRBV27	TRBD1	TRBJ2-1	TGTGCCAGCAAAGGACAGGGACAGTACAATGAGCAGTTCTTC	CASKGQGQYNEQFF
NA	TRBV30	NA	TRBJ1-5	TGTGCCTGGTCCGGATTTGGGGCTCAGCCCCAGCATTTT	CAWSGFGAQPQHF
NA	TRBV30	NA	TRBJ2-1	TGTGCCTGGCTATCGGGACGGACATACAATGAGCAGTTCTTC	CAWLSGRTYNEQFF
NA	TRBV6-1	TRBD1	TRBJ2-7	TGTGCCAGCAGTGCGACAGGGGGCTCCTACGAGCAGTACTTC	CASSATGGSYEQYF
NA	TRBV9	NA	TRBJ2-2	TGTGCCAGCAGCGTAAGCCTGAGTGTTGGCGGACCAAACACCGGGGAGCTGTTTTTT	CASSVSLSVGGPNTGELFF
NA	TRBV7-2	NA	TRBJ1-1	TGTGCCAGCAGCTTAGTCGGGTTGGGGCCGCTCACTGAAGCTTTCTTT	CASSLVGLGPLTEAFF
NA	TRBV2	NA	TRBJ1-2	TGTGCCAGCAGTGGGTCGCGAGTCGGCTATGGCTACACCTTC	CASSGSRVGYGYTF
NA	TRBV11-3	NA	TRBJ2-1	TGTGCCAGCAGCTTAGAAGGGAATGTCTACTCCTACAATGAGCAGTTCTTC	CASSLEGNVYSYNEQFF
few	TRBV4-1	NA	TRBJ2-7	TGCGCCAGCAGCCAAGAGGGGGGACAGCTAACCTCCTACGAGCAGTACTTC	CASSQEGGQLTSYEQYF
NA	TRBV7-2	NA	TRBJ2-2	TGTGCCAGCAGCTTAAGGGCAGGGTGGACCGGGGAGCTGTTTTTT	CASSLRAGWTGELFF
once	TRBV18	NA	TRBJ2-7	TGTGCCAGCTCACCAGGGGTTGCCTACGAGCAGTACTTC	CASSPGVAYEQYF
NA	TRBV28	NA	TRBJ1-6	TGTGCCAGCAGTCCTCGAGGGCGGTCACCCCTCCACTTT	CASSPRGRSPLHF
NA	TRBV30	NA	TRBJ2-5	TGTGCCTGGAGTAGGGGGGGGCCCCAAGAGACCCAGTACTTC	CAWSRGGPQETQYF
NA	TRBV28	TRBD1	TRBJ1-4	TGTGCCAGCAGGGGACAGGGAAATGAAAAACTGTTTTTT	CASRGQGNEKLFF
NA	TRBV29-1	NA	TRBJ1-1	TGCAGCGTTGACCGCTCGAACACTGAAGCTTTCTTT	CSVDRSNTEAFF
NA	TRBV2	TRBD1	TRBJ2-2	TGTGCCACGACGGACAGGAGGAACACCGGGGAGCTGTTTTTT	CATTDRRNTGELFF
NA	TRBV4-1	TRBD1	TRBJ2-1	TGCGCCAGCAGCCATTCGCTACCGGGACAGGGGGACAATGAGCAGTTCTTC	CASSHSLPGQGDNEQFF
NA	TRBV10-1	TRBD2	TRBJ2-3	TGCGCCAGCAGTGGTGGACTAGCGGGGAACACAGATACGCAGTATTTT	CASSGGLAGNTDTQYF
few	TRBV9	TRBD1	TRBJ1-1	TGTGCCAGCAGCGTGACAGGGGGGCCTGAAGCTTTCTTT	CASSVTGGPEAFF
NA	TRBV19	NA	TRBJ1-5	TGTGCCAGTTCGACAGGTTCCAAATACCAGCCCCAGCATTTT	CASSTGSKYQPQHF
NA	TRBV14	TRBD1	TRBJ2-5	TGTGCCAGCAGCCCCCCTCCGGGACAGGGGTTGCAGACCCAGTACTTC	CASSPPPGQGLQTQYF
NA	TRBV7-7	NA	TRBJ2-3	TGTGCTAGCAGTAGGGGGTCAGGGGCCACAGATACGCAGTATTTT	CASSRGSGATDTQYF
NA	TRBV28	NA	TRBJ2-1	TGTGCCAGCAGTCCGTCGTCTGAACCCTACAATGAGCAGTTCTTC	CASSPSSEPYNEQFF
NA	TRBV29-1	TRBD1	TRBJ2-7	TGCAGCGTTGTACCACTCGGGACAGGGGTCTACGAGCAGTACTTC	CSVVPLGTGVYEQYF
NA	TRBV18	NA	TRBJ2-7	TGTGCCAGCTCACCTTCGGACGGCGAGCAGTACTTC	CASSPSDGEQYF
NA	TRBV5-6	NA	TRBJ1-2	TGTGCCAGCAGTGCAGCAAGAGGGGCCTATGGCTACACCTTC	CASSAARGAYGYTF
NA	TRBV19	NA	TRBJ1-6	TGTGCCAGTAGTATTGCAGGGGTGAATTCACCCCTCCACTTT	CASSIAGVNSPLHF
NA	TRBV7-8	NA	TRBJ2-7	TGTGCCAGCAGTCCTTCTCGGGACTCCTACTACGAGCAGTACTTC	CASSPSRDSYYEQYF
NA	TRBV5-4	NA	TRBJ2-5	TGTGCCAGCAGCTTCCCAGGGAAGGATCAAGAGACCCAGTACTTC	CASSFPGKDQETQYF
NA	TRBV4-3	NA	TRBJ2-5	TGCGCCAGCAGCCAAGGAAGCTATCGGGGGGAGACCCAGTACTTC	CASSQGSYRGETQYF
NA	TRBV9	NA	TRBJ2-3	TGTGCCAGCAGCGTAGATGGCTGGAGCACAGATACGCAGTATTTT	CASSVDGWSTDTQYF
few	TRBV7-7	NA	TRBJ2-1	TGTGCTAGCAGCTTAGATGCGGGGAATGAGCAGTTCTTC	CASSLDAGNEQFF
NA	TRBV5-6	NA	TRBJ2-1	TGTGCCAGCAGCTCTTTAGACAATGAGCAGTTCTTC	CASSSLDNEQFF
NA	TRBV27	TRBD2	TRBJ2-3	TGTGCCAGCAGTTTCGTACGCCAGGGACTAGCGGGGGATACGCAGTATTTT	CASSFVRQGLAGDTQYF
once	TRBV9	TRBD1	TRBJ2-7	TGTGCCAGCAGCGTGGCTGGACAGGGCTTCTCCTACGAGCAGTACTTC	CASSVAGQGFSYEQYF
NA	TRBV6-5	NA	TRBJ1-2	TGTGCCAGCAATCCACAGGGTCGGCTCTATGGCTACACCTTC	CASNPQGRLYGYTF
NA	TRBV6-5	TRBD1	TRBJ1-4	TGTGCCAGCAGCAGGGACAGGGATGAAAAACTGTTTTTT	CASSRDRDEKLFF
NA	TRBV21-1	NA	TRBJ1-6	TGTGCCAGCAGCAAAGCGAACAGGGTAGGTTCACCCCTCCACTTT	CASSKANRVGSPLHF
NA	TRBV14	NA	TRBJ2-7	TGTGCCAGCAGCCACTTCAGGGAATTGGGCTCCTACGAGCAGTACTTC	CASSHFRELGSYEQYF
NA	TRBV28	NA	TRBJ2-5	TGTGCCAGCAGTTTCCGACAGACCCAGTACTTC	CASSFRQTQYF
NA	TRBV9	NA	TRBJ2-5	TGTGCCAGCAGCCTTAGCGGAAACTCCCAAGAGACCCAGTACTTC	CASSLSGNSQETQYF
once	TRBV2	NA	TRBJ1-2	TGTGCCAGCAGTGGACAGGTAAACTATGGCTACACCTTC	CASSGQVNYGYTF
NA	TRBV30	NA	TRBJ2-1	TGTGCCTTCCTTGTCCCCCTGATGACCAATGAGCAGTTCTTC	CAFLVPLMTNEQFF
NA	TRBV10-3	TRBD2	TRBJ2-5	TGTGCCATCAGTGAGTCGAGTACTAGCGGAGAGACCCAGTACTTC	CAISESSTSGETQYF
few	TRBV18	NA	TRBJ1-1	TGTGCCAGCTCACAGGGGGTCGCGACTGAAGCTTTCTTT	CASSQGVATEAFF
NA	TRBV6-5	NA	TRBJ1-2	TGTGCCAGCAGTTACGGAGGGGAGGGCGGCTATGGCTACACCTTC	CASSYGGEGGYGYTF
NA	TRBV5-6	TRBD1	TRBJ2-7	TGTGCCAGCAGCCCTACAGGGGGCGCTCCCTACGAGCAGTACTTC	CASSPTGGAPYEQYF
NA	TRBV6-6	NA	TRBJ1-4	TGTGCCAGCATGTGGGACGAAAAACTGTTTTTT	CASMWDEKLFF
NA	TRBV28	TRBD2	TRBJ2-3	TGTGCCAGCAGTTTACTGACTAGCGGGGGGTCCGGGGATACGCAGTATTTT	CASSLLTSGGSGDTQYF
NA	TRBV5-1	TRBD1	TRBJ1-1	TGCGCCAGCAGCCAAAGGACAGGGTGGGACACTGAAGCTTTCTTT	CASSQRTGWDTEAFF
NA	TRBV7-9	NA	TRBJ2-5	TGTGCCAGCAGCTTAGTGCTGGAGACCCAGTACTTC	CASSLVLETQYF